The 25 T cell receptor beta chains below come from one sample, sequenced in a study of PD-1 blockade in classical Hodgkin lymphoma (TCRdb year 2020). Explained via the paper, the time point label denotes: cycle 2 day 1 (C2D1) of nivolumab. Every trial patient had relapsed after autologous stem cell transplantation, and cohorts A, B and C differed in prior brentuximab vedotin exposure. Library construction relied on the immunoSEQ multiplex PCR assay. The clones in this table, taken by TCRdb from immuneACCESS, are in-frame only. Not every clone is retained; where verified, under half of the shortfall comes from an unresolved V gene, and the cause of the rest is unknown. A total of about 97,000 clones appear in this sample, 85% to 90% of them only once. The ten most abundant clones make up approximately 6.3% of the sample. The sequencing used peripheral blood mononuclear cells (PBMCs), collected before the second cycle of nivolumab. The receptors stem from a human donor with classical Hodgkin lymphoma.

This chain links TRBV6-6 with TRBJ1-1; D not certain. Germline CDR1 is MNHNY and CDR2 is SVGAGI (reference sequence). Trimming pared 5 bases from V and 1 base from J, leaving 14 bases between. This CDR3 region has 15 residues. The CDR3 loop reads CASSGDRTTNTEAFF. The CDR3 region has the DNA TGTGCCAGCAGTGGAGACCGAACCACGAACACTGAAGCTTTCTTT.

This clone was picked up a small number of times. J is TRBJ1-3 and V is TRBV7-9; the D is unclear. There are 14 residues in the CDR3. Germline lookup yields CDR1 SEHNR and CDR2 FQNEAQ (reference sequence). V was clipped by 3 bases and J by 1 base, with 7 bases between them. The CDR3, as DNA: TGTGCCAGCAGCTTGAGCGGATCTGGAAACACCATATATTTT. Its translation: CASSLSGSGNTIYF. Full variable domain (outside the CDR3, taken from reference TRBV7-9 and TRBJ1-3): DTGVSQNPRHKITKRGQNVTFRCDPISEHNRLYWYRQTLGQGPEFLTYFQNEAQLEKSRLLSDRFSAERPKGSFSTLEIQRTEQGDSAMYLCASSLSGSGNTIYFGEGSWLTVV.

V usage is TRBV7-9 and J usage is TRBJ2-3, with 12 bases matching TRBD2. CDR1 is SEHNR, CDR2 FQNEAQ, per germline (reference sequence). The CDR3 contains 18 residues. Trimming took 1 base from V and 0 from J; bases not matched to a gene: 5. This chain's CDR3 is CASSLGLAGGPSTDTQYF. DNA of the CDR3: TGTGCCAGCAGCTTAGGGCTAGCGGGGGGGCCGAGCACAGATACGCAGTATTTT.

This clone was counted once. The V call is TRBV4-1, the J call TRBJ1-1, with D tentatively TRBD1 (5 bases). Germline V lookup: CDR1 MGHRA, CDR2 YSYEKL. V was cut by 4 bases and J by 0 bases, with 12 bases left in between. The CDR3 extends over 15 amino acids. CDR3 coding DNA: TGCGCCAGCAGCCGGGATGGGGCTCTGAACACTGAAGCTTTCTTT. Protein: CASSRDGALNTEAFF.

This clone was found once. The CDR3 nucleotides read TGTGCCAGCAGCCCCCGGGACAGAGGACTAGCGGGCTCCTACGAGCAGTACTTC. It translates to CASSPRDRGLAGSYEQYF. The chain couples TRBV7-9 to TRBJ2-7; 11 bases align to TRBD2. The trim removed 5 bases at V and 0 bases at J, leaving 12 bases unmatched. Germline V gene lookup returns CDR1 SEHNR and CDR2 FQNEAQ (reference sequence). The CDR3 extends over 18 amino acids.

This rearrangement joins TRBV14 to TRBJ2-3; TRBD2 agrees at 8 bases. This CDR3 comprises 14 residues. Trimming cost V 1 base and J 8 bases; bases outside gene matches: 5. Germline V gene sequence: CDR1 SGHDN, CDR2 FVKESK. The CDR3 reads CASSQGTSFSTQYF. In DNA form, the CDR3 reads TGTGCCAGCAGCCAAGGGACTAGCTTCAGTACGCAGTATTTT.

This clone was seen more than once but under ten times. The chain joins TRBV15 to TRBJ1-6; possibly TRBD1 for D (6 bases). The length of the CDR3 is 14 residues. Deletions cut 1 base from V and 8 bases from J, with 9 bases between. Germline V gene lookup returns CDR1 LNHNV and CDR2 YYDKDF (reference sequence). CDR3 sequence (DNA): TGTGCCACCAGCAGAGGACAGGATGATTCACCCCTCCACTTT. The encoded protein is CATSRGQDDSPLHF.

The V and J genes are TRBV5-6 and TRBJ2-5; D possibly corresponds to TRBD1 (5 bases). V lost 4 bases and J lost 2, with 15 bases in between. CDR1 and CDR2 (germline): SGHDT, YYEEEE. This CDR3 is 15 amino acids long. CDR3 nucleotide sequence: TGTGCCAGCAGCCTCCCCGGCAGGGATCAAGAGACCCAGTACTTC. Protein product: CASSLPGRDQETQYF. The variable domain in full, with the rest retrieved from reference TRBV5-6 and TRBJ2-5, is DAGVTQSPTHLIKTRGQQVTLRCSPKSGHDTVSWYQQALGQGPQFIFQYYEEEERQRGNFPDRFSGHQFPNYSSELNVNALLLGDSALYLCASSLPGRDQETQYFGPGTRLLVL.

The rearrangement uses TRBV19 and TRBJ2-2; tentatively, D is TRBD1 or TRBD2 (6 bases each). In germline, CDR1 is LNHDA, CDR2 SQIVND (reference sequence). The V gene lost 3 bases and the J gene lost 1 base, with 12 bases spanning the gap. The CDR3 loop spans 16 amino acids. CDR3 DNA sequence: TGTGCCAGTAGTATCTATGGGGGGCAGAACACCGGGGAGCTGTTTTTT. Encoded protein: CASSIYGGQNTGELFF. Drawing the rest from reference TRBV19 and TRBJ2-2, the complete variable domain is DGGITQSPKYLFRKEGQNVTLSCEQNLNHDAMYWYRQDPGQGLRLIYYSQIVNDFQKGDIAEGYSVSREKKESFPLTVTSAQKNPTAFYLCASSIYGGQNTGELFFGEGSRLTVL.

This chain uses TRBV19 with TRBJ1-2; 7 bases agree with TRBD1. V lost 8 bases, J lost 3 bases, and 9 bases stayed unmatched. The CDR3 loop spans 14 amino acids. Per germline, CDR1 LNHDA and CDR2 SQIVND (reference sequence). CDR3 coding DNA: TGTGCCAGTCGGGACAGAATATGGGACTATGGCTACACCTTC. Protein: CASRDRIWDYGYTF.

The chain couples TRBV4-1 to TRBJ1-2; D unresolved. V lost 0 bases, J lost 3 bases, and 14 bases lay in between. The V gene's germline CDR1 is MGHRA and CDR2 YSYEKL. The CDR3 sequence is 16 residues long. The CDR3 here is CASSQDEAGLDYGYTF. In DNA, the CDR3 is TGCGCCAGCAGCCAAGATGAGGCGGGGTTGGACTATGGCTACACCTTC.

The chain employs TRBV9 and TRBJ1-3; D unclear. The CDR3 covers 16 residues. Germline CDR1 and CDR2: SGDLS and YYNGEE. V lost 0 bases to trimming and J lost 5 bases, with 15 bases between them. The CDR3 loop reads CASSVDIGRDRNTIYF. The CDR3 DNA reads as TGTGCCAGCAGCGTAGACATAGGGCGGGATCGAAACACCATATATTTT.

In its sample, this clone was seen a few times. This chain uses TRBV27 with TRBJ2-7; perhaps TRBD1 as D (6 bases). In germline, CDR1 is MNHEY, CDR2 SMNVEV (reference sequence). Trimming cost V 7 bases and J 5 bases, with 9 bases left between them. The CDR3 sequence is 11 residues long. DNA of the CDR3: TGTGCCAGCATACAGGGCAACGAGCAGTACTTC. As protein: CASIQGNEQYF.

The J gene is TRBJ1-2, the V gene TRBV28, with 8 bases fitting TRBD1. Unmatched junction bases numbered 10, after V lost 6 bases and J lost 4 bases. CDR1 and CDR2 (germline): MDHEN, SYDVKM. This CDR3 spans 15 amino acids. In DNA, the CDR3 is TGTGCCAGCAGAGTTCCAGGGGGCCGGGGCTATGGCTACACCTTC. Translation: CASRVPGGRGYGYTF.

CDR3 residues: CASSLETGELFF. In nucleotides, the CDR3 is TGTGCCAGCAGCTTGGAGACGGGGGAGCTGTTTTTT. The chain carries TRBV5-4 and TRBJ2-2; D gene ambiguous. Germline V gene sequence: CDR1 SGHNT, CDR2 YYREEE (reference sequence). This CDR3 contains 12 residues. Trimming shortened V by 0 bases and J by 8 bases, and 5 bases separated the two germline ends.

Note on this clone: At the DNA level, this CDR3 is encoded by other sequences in the same sample as well. V and J are TRBV11-2 and TRBJ2-7; maybe TRBD1 (5 bases). Germline CDR1 is SGHAT and CDR2 is FQNNGV. The CDR3 has 13 residues. Trimming pared 5 bases from V and 4 bases from J, leaving 12 bases between. CDR3 in amino acids: CASSIRVGYEQYF. The CDR3, as DNA: TGTGCCAGCAGCATCAGGGTTGGGTACGAGCAGTACTTC. Combining the CDR3 with reference TRBV11-2 and TRBJ2-7 gives the whole variable domain EAGVAQSPRYKIIEKRQSVAFWCNPISGHATLYWYQQILGQGPKLLIQFQNNGVVDDSQLPKDRFSAERLKGVDSTLKIQPAKLEDSAVYLCASSIRVGYEQYFGPGTRLTVT.

The CDR3 reads CSDLRRPGTEAFF. The CDR3 region has the DNA TGCAGCGACCTAAGACGGCCCGGGACTGAAGCTTTCTTT. The V call is TRBV29-1, the J call TRBJ1-1; D is undetermined. Germline CDR1 is SQVTM and CDR2 is ANQGSEA. V lost 7 bases and J 5 bases, leaving 17 bases between the germline ends. The CDR3 sequence is 13 residues long. The variable domain in full, with the rest retrieved from reference TRBV29-1 and TRBJ1-1, is SAVISQKPSRDICQRGTSLTIQCQVDSQVTMMFWYRQQPGQSLTLIATANQGSEATYESGFVIDKFPISRPNLTFSTLTVSNMSPEDSSIYLCSDLRRPGTEAFFGQGTRLTVV.

The V gene is TRBV10-1, the J gene TRBJ2-7, with 8 bases aligning to TRBD1. The CDR3 contains 17 residues. Germline values: CDR1 WNHNN, CDR2 SYGVQD (reference sequence). After removal of 0 bases from V and 2 bases from J, the junction contained 9 bases not matched to a gene. CDR3: CASSESNYGQGAYEQYF. In DNA, the CDR3 is TGCGCCAGCAGTGAGTCGAACTACGGACAGGGAGCCTACGAGCAGTACTTC.

V gene TRBV7-8 combines with J gene TRBJ1-5, with D hard to call. The CDR3 covers 15 residues. Germline CDR1 and CDR2: SGHVS and FQNEAQ. Trimming took 5 bases from V and 4 from J, leaving 15 bases between them. The CDR3 region is CASSPLEGGNQPQHF. CDR3 sequence (DNA): TGTGCCAGCAGCCCGCTGGAGGGAGGGAATCAGCCCCAGCATTTT.

This sequence joins TRBV11-2 and TRBJ2-5, with TRBD2 matching over 8 bases. The CDR3 consists of 19 residues. Germline CDR1 is SGHAT and CDR2 is FQNNGV. V was pared by 1 base and J by 5 bases, with 18 bases of the junction left unmatched. CDR3 nucleotide sequence: TGTGCCAGCAGCTTAGCGGGGGCTAGCGGGCCTCGGCATGGGGAGACCCAGTACTTC. This sequence encodes CASSLAGASGPRHGETQYF.

This chain uses TRBV7-9 with TRBJ1-5; 8 bases are shared with TRBD1. The V and J ends lost 6 bases and 0 bases, in that order; junction bases with no gene match: 10. Germline V gene data show CDR1 as SEHNR and CDR2 as FQNEAQ (reference sequence). CDR3 length equals 17 residues. The CDR3: CASSQAGGPYSNQPQHF. DNA of the CDR3: TGTGCCAGCAGTCAGGCAGGGGGCCCTTATAGCAATCAGCCCCAGCATTTT. Full variable domain (rest looked up from reference TRBV7-9 and TRBJ1-5): DTGVSQNPRHKITKRGQNVTFRCDPISEHNRLYWYRQTLGQGPEFLTYFQNEAQLEKSRLLSDRFSAERPKGSFSTLEIQRTEQGDSAMYLCASSQAGGPYSNQPQHFGDGTRLSIL.

The chain combines TRBV27 with TRBJ2-7, with a possible D match to TRBD2 (6 bases). CDR3 length: 16 residues. CDR1 and CDR2 from the germline V gene are MNHEY and SMNVEV (reference sequence). Trimming left V 8 bases short and J 5 bases short, with 25 bases between. DNA of the CDR3: TGTGCCAGCTCATTGCGGGGCGTCCTCTCCCCTGACGAGCAGTACTTC. Encoded protein: CASSLRGVLSPDEQYF.

The V gene is TRBV10-3, the J gene TRBJ1-2; D is uncertain. The CDR3 runs to 11 residues. Trimming cost V 5 bases and J 8 bases, with 9 bases left between them. Germline V gene data show CDR1 as ENHRY and CDR2 as SYGVKD. CDR3 in DNA: TGTGCCATCAGTACAGCCGGGGGCTACACCTTC. Its translation is CAISTAGGYTF.

The chain carries TRBV30 and TRBJ2-5; 10 bases fit TRBD1. Germline values: CDR1 GTSNPN, CDR2 SVGIG (reference sequence). The CDR3 consists of 20 residues. V gave up 4 bases and J gave up 3 bases; unmatched junction bases: 23. CDR3 in DNA: TGTGCCTGGACCCCAAGGCGGGACAGGGGAGGGTTGGGCCGAAAAGAGACCCAGTACTTC. It yields the protein CAWTPRRDRGGLGRKETQYF. Variable domain in full (rest from reference TRBV30 and TRBJ2-5): SQTIHQWPATLVQPVGSPLSLECTVEGTSNPNLYWYRQAAGRGLQLLFYSVGIGQISSEVPQNLSASRPQDRQFILSSKKLLLSDSGFYLCAWTPRRDRGGLGRKETQYFGPGTRLLVL.

This clone has a handful of counts. The chain carries TRBV9 and TRBJ2-2; 10 nucleotides line up with TRBD1. The CDR3 sequence is 16 residues long. Germline trimming cut 5 bases from V and 3 bases from J; bases unmatched to any gene: 7. In germline, CDR1 is SGDLS, CDR2 YYNGEE. CDR3 sequence reads: CASRSPGTGDTGELFF. The CDR3 DNA reads TGTGCCAGCAGGTCCCCCGGGACAGGGGACACCGGGGAGCTGTTTTTT.